This paragraph reports one T cell receptor (beta chain). This sample is part of a study of shared clonotypes between healthy human individuals. CDR3 size: 14 residues. V lost 4 bases and J lost 0, with 9 bases in between. Germline assignment: CDR1 GTSNPN and CDR2 SVGIG (reference sequence). The deep-level immunoSEQ assay was used. In the original analysis: ImmunoSEQ output lacked quality scores and full-length reads, limiting matched filtering. Method: immunoSEQ multiplex PCR; TCRdb's copy keeps in-frame clones and lacks some. The D gene and trimming were derived from the DNA, and the V and J assignments and clone size from that table. This table has about 2.4 million clones, approximately 94% appearing once.

This receptor was obtained from a man between 18 and 35 years old in good health. The V gene is TRBV30, the J gene TRBJ2-2, with D tentatively TRBD1 (6 bases). Sequencing input: naive CD4+ T cells sorted from blood. Indicated subset: CD45RA+ positively selected. The CDR3 region is CAWTRQANTGELFF. The CDR3 nucleotides read TGTGCCTGGACAAGACAGGCGAACACCGGGGAGCTGTTTTTT.